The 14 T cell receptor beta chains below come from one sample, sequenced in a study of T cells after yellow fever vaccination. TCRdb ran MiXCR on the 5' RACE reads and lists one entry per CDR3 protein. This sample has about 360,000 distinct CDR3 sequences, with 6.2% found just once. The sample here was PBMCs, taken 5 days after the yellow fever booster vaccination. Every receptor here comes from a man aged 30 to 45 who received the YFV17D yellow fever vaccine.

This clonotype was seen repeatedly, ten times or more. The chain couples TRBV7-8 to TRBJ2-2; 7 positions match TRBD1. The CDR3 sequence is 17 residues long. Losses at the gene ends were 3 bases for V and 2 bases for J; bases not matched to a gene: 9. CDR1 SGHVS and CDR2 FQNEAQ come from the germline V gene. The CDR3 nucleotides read TGTGCCAGCAGCTTCCGGGACAGACCCTTAAACACCGGGGAGCTGTTTTTT. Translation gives CASSFRDRPLNTGELFF.

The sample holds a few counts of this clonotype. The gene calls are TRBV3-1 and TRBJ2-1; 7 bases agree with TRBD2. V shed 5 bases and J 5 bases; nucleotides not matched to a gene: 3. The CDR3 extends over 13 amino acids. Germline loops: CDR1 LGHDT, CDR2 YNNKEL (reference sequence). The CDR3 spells CASSYLADNEQFF. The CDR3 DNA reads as TGTGCCAGCAGCTATCTAGCGGACAATGAGCAGTTCTTC.

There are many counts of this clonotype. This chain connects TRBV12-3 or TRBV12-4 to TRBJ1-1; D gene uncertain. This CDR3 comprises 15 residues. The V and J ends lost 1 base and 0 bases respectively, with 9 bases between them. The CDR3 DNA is TGTGCCAGCAGTTTAGGGACCCCGATGAACACTGAAGCTTTCTTT. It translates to CASSLGTPMNTEAFF.

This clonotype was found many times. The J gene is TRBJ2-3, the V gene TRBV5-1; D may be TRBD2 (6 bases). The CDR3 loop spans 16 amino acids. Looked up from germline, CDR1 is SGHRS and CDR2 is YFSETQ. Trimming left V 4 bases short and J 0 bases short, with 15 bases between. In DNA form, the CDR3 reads TGCGCCAGCAGCCACCCCGGCGGGACTAGCACAGATACGCAGTATTTT. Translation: CASSHPGGTSTDTQYF.

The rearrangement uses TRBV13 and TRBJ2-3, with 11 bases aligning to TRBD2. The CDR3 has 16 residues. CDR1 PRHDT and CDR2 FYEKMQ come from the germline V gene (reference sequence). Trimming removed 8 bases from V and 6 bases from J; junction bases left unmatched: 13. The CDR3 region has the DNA TGTGCCAGCCACATGGGGTTACTAGCGGGAGTCGATACGCAGTATTTT. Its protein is CASHMGLLAGVDTQYF. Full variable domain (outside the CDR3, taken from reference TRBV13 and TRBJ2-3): AAGVIQSPRHLIKEKRETATLKCYPIPRHDTVYWYQQGPGQDPQFLISFYEKMQSDKGSIPDRFSAQQFSDYHSELNMSSLELGDSALYFCASHMGLLAGVDTQYFGPGTRLTVL.

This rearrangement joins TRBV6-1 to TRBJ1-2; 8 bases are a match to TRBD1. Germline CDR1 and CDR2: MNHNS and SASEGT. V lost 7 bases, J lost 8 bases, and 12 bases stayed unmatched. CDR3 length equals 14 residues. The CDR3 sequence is CASTRHGQGRGYTF. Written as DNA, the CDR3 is TGTGCCAGCACCCGCCACGGACAGGGTCGCGGCTACACCTTC.

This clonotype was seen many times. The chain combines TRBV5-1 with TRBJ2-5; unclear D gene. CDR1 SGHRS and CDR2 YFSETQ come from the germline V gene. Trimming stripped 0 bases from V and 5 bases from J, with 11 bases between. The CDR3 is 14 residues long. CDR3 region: CASSLDPGSETQYF. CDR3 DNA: TGCGCCAGCAGCTTGGATCCAGGCTCGGAGACCCAGTACTTC.

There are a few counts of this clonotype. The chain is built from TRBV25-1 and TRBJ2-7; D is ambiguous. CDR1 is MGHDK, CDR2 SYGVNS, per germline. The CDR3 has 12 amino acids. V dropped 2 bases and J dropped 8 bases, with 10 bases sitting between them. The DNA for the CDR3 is TGTGCCAGCAGTGAAAATCTGGGAAAGCAGTACTTC. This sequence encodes CASSENLGKQYF.

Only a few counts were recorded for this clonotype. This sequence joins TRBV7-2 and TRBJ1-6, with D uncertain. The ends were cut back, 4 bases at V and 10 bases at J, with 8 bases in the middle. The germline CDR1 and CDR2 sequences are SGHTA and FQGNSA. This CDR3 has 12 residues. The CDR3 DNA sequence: TGTGCCAGCAGCTCCAACCGGTCACCCCTCCACTTT. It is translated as CASSSNRSPLHF.

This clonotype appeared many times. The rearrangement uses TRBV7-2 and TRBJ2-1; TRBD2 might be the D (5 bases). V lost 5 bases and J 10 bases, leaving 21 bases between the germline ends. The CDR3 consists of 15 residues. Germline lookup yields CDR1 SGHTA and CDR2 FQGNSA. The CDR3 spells CASSPEGSFLYEQFF. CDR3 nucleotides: TGTGCCAGCAGCCCCGAGGGTAGCTTCTTATACGAGCAGTTCTTC.

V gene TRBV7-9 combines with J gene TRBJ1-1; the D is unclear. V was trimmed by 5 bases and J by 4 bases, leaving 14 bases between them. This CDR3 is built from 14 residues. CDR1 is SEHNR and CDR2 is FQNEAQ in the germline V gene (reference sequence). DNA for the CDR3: TGTGCCAGCAGCCTAGACACGCCGAGCACTGAAGCTTTCTTT. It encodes CASSLDTPSTEAFF.

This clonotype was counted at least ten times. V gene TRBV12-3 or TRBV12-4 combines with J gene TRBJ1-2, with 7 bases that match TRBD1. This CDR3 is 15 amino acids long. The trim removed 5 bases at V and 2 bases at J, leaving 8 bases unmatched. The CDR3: CASSQRTGSNYGYTF. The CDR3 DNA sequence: TGTGCCAGCAGTCAGCGGACAGGCTCCAACTATGGCTACACCTTC.

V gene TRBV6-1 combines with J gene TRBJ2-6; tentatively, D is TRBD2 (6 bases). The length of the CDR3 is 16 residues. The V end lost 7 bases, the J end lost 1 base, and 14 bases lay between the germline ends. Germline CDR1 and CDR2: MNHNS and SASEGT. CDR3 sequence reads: CASKGNGGSGANVLTF. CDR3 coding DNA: TGTGCCAGCAAAGGAAATGGAGGGTCTGGGGCCAACGTCCTGACTTTC.

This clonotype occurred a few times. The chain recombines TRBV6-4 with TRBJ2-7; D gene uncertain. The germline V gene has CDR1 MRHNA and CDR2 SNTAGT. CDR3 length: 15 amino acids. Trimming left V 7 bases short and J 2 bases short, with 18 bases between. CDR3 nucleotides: TGTGCCAGCAAACTAACCGTCGGACGAACCTACGAGCAGTACTTC. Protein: CASKLTVGRTYEQYF.